The clone carrying this T cell receptor beta chain is a singleton in its sample. These data are taken from a study of T cell changes during pregnancy in multiple sclerosis. The CDR3 totals 12 residues. Germline V lookup: CDR1 LNHDA, CDR2 SQIVND (reference sequence). Clones were sequenced by immunoSEQ multiplex PCR, and TCRdb holds only the in-frame ones, with some missing. The profile covers more than 35,000 clones, with under 95% appearing a single time and around 0.73% taken by the ten largest. The source material was CD4+ T cells from peripheral blood mononuclear cells, sampled in the third trimester of pregnancy. The chain joins TRBV19 to TRBJ2-1; 10 positions match TRBD2. The sequence derives from a female donor with multiple sclerosis, enrolled in a pregnancy study. The CDR3 spells CSSGSAWNEQFF. The CDR3 region has the DNA TGTTCTAGCGGGAGTGCATGGAATGAGCAGTTCTTC.